Following are 16 T cell receptor beta chains from one sample sequenced in a study of T cell responses to AZD1222 COVID-19 vaccine. Using immunoSEQ multiplex PCR, the repertoire was profiled, and TCRdb retains in-frame clones only, with some absent. The table lists around 200,000 clones, 88% of them singletons. The sample in question was peripheral blood, obtained 28 days after the second AZD1222 dose. These receptors were collected from an adult who received the AZD1222 COVID-19 vaccine.

J is TRBJ2-3 and V is TRBV5-1; 7 bases fit TRBD2. This CDR3 region has 15 residues. The V segment lost 5 bases and the J segment 0 bases; nucleotides outside the gene matches: 6. The germline V gene encodes CDR1 SGHRS and CDR2 YFSETQ. The CDR3 here is CASRGEGRSTDTQYF. The CDR3 region has the DNA TGCGCCAGCAGGGGGGAGGGCAGAAGCACAGATACGCAGTATTTT.

This clone was detected a few times. The chain carries TRBV2 and TRBJ2-2; tentatively, D is TRBD1 (5 bases). V gave up 3 bases and J gave up 6 bases, with 8 bases separating them. This CDR3 is 13 amino acids long. The germline gives CDR1 SNHLY, CDR2 FYNNEI. The CDR3 DNA is TGTGCCAGCAGTGAGGGGCCCCCCGGGGAGCTGTTTTTT. It translates to CASSEGPPGELFF.

The chain joins TRBV7-9 to TRBJ2-1; 11 bases align to TRBD2. With 4 bases clipped from V and 1 base from J, the junction kept 6 bases outside the gene matches. This CDR3 is 17 amino acids long. CDR1 and CDR2 (germline): SEHNR, FQNEAQ (reference sequence). CDR3 coding DNA: TGTGCCAGCAGCTCCCCGACTAGCGGGGCTTCCTACAATGAGCAGTTCTTC. This translates into CASSSPTSGASYNEQFF.

This chain joins TRBV7-2 and TRBJ2-3, with D perhaps matching TRBD2 (6 bases). V was cut by 4 bases and J by 0 bases, with 8 bases left in between. The CDR3 totals 14 residues. Germline V gene lookup returns CDR1 SGHTA and CDR2 FQGNSA. The chain's CDR3 is CASSSSVSTDTQYF. CDR3 nucleotides: TGTGCCAGCAGCTCTAGCGTTAGCACAGATACGCAGTATTTT.

The rearrangement joins TRBV28 to TRBJ2-3; 10 bases are shared with TRBD2. CDR1 is MDHEN, CDR2 SYDVKM, per germline. The CDR3 covers 18 residues. V dropped 5 bases and J dropped 3; count of bases not matched to a gene: 14. The chain's CDR3 is CASSLRGAAGGPTDTQYF. The CDR3 DNA reads as TGTGCCAGCAGTCTCCGGGGGGCAGCGGGAGGGCCAACAGATACGCAGTATTTT.

This clone was picked up one time. The chain carries TRBV18 and TRBJ1-5, with 9 bases matching TRBD1. Germline CDR1 KGHSH, CDR2 LQKENI. This CDR3 is 14 amino acids long. The V gene end was trimmed by 6 bases and the J gene end by 7 bases; junction bases not matched to a gene: 7. CDR3 sequence (DNA): TGTGCCAGCTCGCCGGGACAGGGAGGCCAGCCCCAGCATTTT. It yields the protein CASSPGQGGQPQHF.

This clone was counted between two and nine times. The gene calls are TRBV15 and TRBJ1-5; D perhaps matches TRBD1 (6 bases). The CDR3 extends over 14 amino acids. Germline V gene sequence: CDR1 LNHNV, CDR2 YYDKDF (reference sequence). Trimming took 0 bases from V and 5 from J, leaving 8 bases between them. Here the CDR3 DNA reads TGTGCCACCAGCAGAGATAGGGGGGATCAGCCCCAGCATTTT. Translating gives CATSRDRGDQPQHF.

The CDR3 region has the DNA TGTGCCAGCAGTGATTCGACAGGGGGCATCCTGAAACTGTTTTTT. Protein product: CASSDSTGGILKLFF. The chain joins TRBV25-1 to TRBJ1-4; 10 bases fit TRBD1. The CDR3 has 15 residues. The V segment lost 3 bases and the J segment 11 bases; nucleotides outside the gene matches: 9. Per germline, CDR1 MGHDK and CDR2 SYGVNS.

The J gene is TRBJ1-4, the V gene TRBV10-3; D call uncertain. Germline CDR1 and CDR2: ENHRY and SYGVKD. Trimming stripped 6 bases from V and 0 bases from J, with 8 bases between. The CDR3 extends over 14 amino acids. The CDR3 DNA follows: TGTGCCATCAGGGGCGGGACAACTAATGAAAAACTGTTTTTT. Translating it yields CAIRGGTTNEKLFF.

This clone occurred once. The CDR3 DNA is TGTGCCAGCAGTCTCCGTCCGTTCTCAGGAGGACGCACAGATACGCAGTATTTT. The encoded protein is CASSLRPFSGGRTDTQYF. J is TRBJ2-3 and V is TRBV27; possible D gene TRBD2, 5 bases. CDR1 and CDR2 (germline): MNHEY, SMNVEV (reference sequence). The CDR3 extends over 18 amino acids. The V end lost 5 bases, the J end lost 1 base, and 22 bases lay between the germline ends.

This chain connects TRBV7-3 to TRBJ2-2; D perhaps matches TRBD1 (7 bases). V lost 5 bases and J lost 2, with 12 bases in between. CDR3 length: 15 residues. The V gene's germline CDR1 is SGHTA and CDR2 FQGTGA. The CDR3 nucleotides read TGTGCCAGCAGCCTCAGGGGGGCAAACACCGGGGAGCTGTTTTTT. This translates into CASSLRGANTGELFF.

This clone has just one count. The chain has TRBV7-2 and TRBJ1-1; a possible D gene is TRBD1 (5 bases). Germline V gene sequence: CDR1 SGHTA, CDR2 FQGNSA. This CDR3 region has 16 residues. Trimming shortened V by 0 bases and J by 1 base, and 12 bases separated the two germline ends. CDR3 DNA: TGTGCCAGCAGCTTAGCTTCAGGGCAGACGAACACTGAAGCTTTCTTT. Translating gives CASSLASGQTNTEAFF.

This clone was recorded only once. The rearrangement links TRBV21-1 to TRBJ2-2; the table names TRBD2, a call not compared with the DNA. TRBV21-1 is described as a pseudogene. CDR3 length equals 22 residues. Here the CDR3 reads CASSRGKGGTRVANANTGELFF. DNA of the CDR3: TGTGCCAGCAGCAGGGGGAAGGGAGGGACCAGGGTGGCCAATGCGAACACCGGGGAGCTGTTTTTT.

The chain has TRBV3-1 (or the pseudogene TRBV3-2) and TRBJ1-1, with 7 nucleotides matching TRBD1. Trimming at V came to 2 bases and at J to 8 bases, leaving 11 bases not matched to a gene. Germline V gene sequence: CDR1 LGHDT, CDR2 YNNKEL (reference sequence). The length of the CDR3 is 15 residues. CDR3 bases: TGTGCCAGCAGCCAAAAGGGGGCAAGTAGAGGCGAAGCTTTCTTT. This translates into CASSQKGASRGEAFF.

This clone was observed once. The chain carries TRBV19 and TRBJ2-1, with 9 bases lining up with TRBD2. The length of the CDR3 is 14 residues. Germline assignment: CDR1 LNHDA and CDR2 SQIVND (reference sequence). V lost 3 bases to trimming and J lost 8 bases; unmatched junction nucleotides: 5. The CDR3 nucleotides are TGTGCCAGTAGTATTCTGGCGGGAGGGGATGAGCAGTTCTTC. It encodes CASSILAGGDEQFF.

The chain is built from TRBV11-2 and TRBJ2-1; TRBD1 matches at 9 bases. The CDR3 has 15 residues. Germline values: CDR1 SGHAT, CDR2 FQNNGV. Unmatched junction bases numbered 9, after V lost 5 bases and J lost 7 bases. CDR3 nucleotides: TGTGCCAGCAGCCTTGACAGGGGGGCCCATAATGAGCAGTTCTTC. Translation gives CASSLDRGAHNEQFF.